This TCR beta chain was recorded in a study of T cells in Graves' hyperthyroidism and ophthalmopathy. Study-level background: Specimen type is peripheral blood, collected at initial diagnosis prior to any treatment. Study-wide results and limits: Appearing also in blood were most of the thyroid clonotypes expanded above 0.001. The authors' 13 V-J model separated ophthalmopathy from stable hyperthyroidism.

Germline lookup yields CDR1 SQVTM and CDR2 ANQGSEA. CDR3 length: 14 amino acids. V lost 5 bases to trimming and J lost 4 bases; unmatched junction nucleotides: 7. There are a few counts of this clonotype. The antigen is not known. Uncontrolled infection, other autoimmune disease, pregnancy or lactation barred patients from enrollment. TCR beta CDR3 sequences were amplified from RNA transcripts. The study used the HTBI primer set for a first-round RT-PCR of the TCR CDR3. TCRdb re-analysed the multiplex PCR reads in MiXCR, keeping a single row per CDR3 protein. The table includes around 540,000 distinct CDR3 sequences, 15% to 20% detected once.

The rearrangement uses TRBV29-1 and TRBJ2-3; 9 bases are a match to TRBD2. This receptor was taken from a woman younger than 45 with Graves' ophthalmopathy. What was sequenced was blood. The CDR3 coding sequence is TGCAGCGTTAGTAGGGCGGGAGGGGCAGATACGCAGTATTTT. This translates into CSVSRAGGADTQYF.